In its sample, the clone carrying this TCR beta chain was seen many times. Its antigen remains unknown. V trimming: 4 bases; J trimming: 8 bases; junction bases outside the gene matches: 6. The length of the CDR3 is 14 residues. Germline assignment: CDR1 SGHRS and CDR2 YFSETQ. TCRdb fed the 5' RACE reads into MiXCR, producing one record per CDR3 protein. This table holds around 300,000 distinct CDR3 sequences, more than 9% found once. The data originate from a study of CD8 T cells in ankylosing spondylitis. Study-wide findings and caveats: In synovial fluid and blood from reactive arthritis, some motif variants were previously reported.

The sequenced sample consisted of blood, either unsorted or a sorted T cell fraction (not recorded which). This TCR was sampled from a female donor with ankylosing spondylitis or in good health (not recorded which). The chain joins TRBV5-1 to TRBJ1-6; TRBD1 aligns across 7 bases. The chain's CDR3 is CASSLDRDDSPLHF. The CDR3 DNA sequence: TGCGCCAGCAGCCTCGACAGGGATGATTCACCCCTCCACTTT. The whole variable domain, remainder taken from reference TRBV5-1 and TRBJ1-6, is KAGVTQTPRYLIKTRGQQVTLSCSPISGHRSVSWYQQTPGQGLQFLFEYFSETQRNKGNFPGRFSGRQFSNSRSEMNVSTLELGDSALYLCASSLDRDDSPLHFGNGTRLTVT.